This TCR beta chain was retrieved from a study of T cell repertoires in ileal Crohn's disease. Study-wide context: Median disease duration was roughly 7.9 years; 35% smoked at surgery.

Documented time point: neoterminal ileum biopsy at postoperative endoscopy, about 6 months after surgery. Libraries were prepared by immunoSEQ multiplex PCR; TCRdb keeps only in-frame clonotypes and omits some of them. This repertoire shows roughly 13,000 clones, 80% to 90% found once; its top ten account for roughly a sixth. This TCR derives from an adult with Crohn's disease. The sample comprised ileal tissue.

In DNA form, the CDR3 reads TGTGCCAGCGCTAGGATGGGTTCGGGGATCGGCCCTGAAGCTTTCTTT. Its translation: CASARMGSGIGPEAFF. This chain links TRBV28 with TRBJ1-1; D gene uncertain. Germline CDR1 and CDR2: MDHEN and SYDVKM. The CDR3 is 16 amino acids. Trimming removed 8 bases at V and 6 bases at J, with 25 bases between.